The 25 T cell receptor beta chains below come from one sample, sequenced in a study of molecular identifiers for immune sequencing clone quantification. TCRdb itself ran the PCR reads through MiXCR, one entry per CDR3 protein. The table has hundreds of thousands of distinct CDR3 sequences, about 25% seen once. The sequencing sample was made of naive CD8+ T cells from blood, with Jurkat cell RNA spiked in. Subset reported: FACS-sorted CD8+CD4-CCR7+CD45RA+ naive T cells. These receptors originate from a human donor in good health. Some libraries in this study had Jurkat cell RNA spiked in.

This clonotype was counted a few times. The chain uses TRBV25-1 and TRBJ2-1, with a weak D call TRBD1 (5 bases). From germline, CDR1 is MGHDK and CDR2 SYGVNS. Trimming shortened V by 5 bases and J by 7 bases, and 12 bases separated the two germline ends. CDR3 length: 13 amino acids. CDR3 sequence reads: CASSLGVVNEQFF. DNA for the CDR3: TGTGCCAGCAGTCTAGGGGTTGTTAATGAGCAGTTCTTC.

Remarks on this clonotype: This could be a read error, since a much larger clone is one nucleotide away. This is likely a read error, given that the CDR3 carries no conserved phenylalanine or tryptophan at its end. The rearrangement joins TRBV12-5 to TRBJ2-7, with D perhaps TRBD1 or TRBD2 (5 bases each). Trimming removed 7 bases from V and 4 bases from J, with 20 bases in between. The CDR3 has 15 amino acids. Germline CDR1 LGHNT, CDR2 FRNRAP. CDR3 bases: TGTGCTAGTGCCTCGGCCGGGCAGGGAGTTTACGAGCAGTACTAC. Encoded protein: CASASAGQGVYEQYY.

Of note for this clonotype: A much larger clone lies a single base off, so this may be a read error. The chain links TRBV5-1 to TRBJ1-1; D not certain. Trimming took off 7 bases at V and 4 bases at J, with 23 bases between the two ends. The germline V gene has CDR1 SGHRS and CDR2 YFSETQ. The CDR3 is made up of 16 amino acids. CDR3 region: CASSIGGVLMSTEAFF. CDR3 coding DNA: TGCGCCAGCTCCATTGGAGGAGTCCTCATGAGCACTGAAGCTTTCTTT.

V and J are TRBV11-2 and TRBJ2-1; 7 nucleotides agree with TRBD2. Germline values: CDR1 SGHAT, CDR2 FQNNGV. This CDR3 has 12 residues. J was trimmed by 10 bases and V by 5 bases; bases with no gene match: 5. The CDR3 reads CASSHSGPEQFF. The CDR3 coding sequence is TGTGCCAGCAGCCATAGCGGGCCAGAGCAGTTCTTC.

This clonotype was counted at least ten times. This sequence joins TRBV29-1 and TRBJ2-2; 7 nucleotides line up with TRBD2. V was pared by 4 bases and J by 4 bases, with 6 bases of the junction left unmatched. This CDR3 region has 14 residues. Germline V gene sequence: CDR1 SQVTM, CDR2 ANQGSEA. As DNA, the CDR3 is TGCAGCGTTGCGGGGGGTCCGGGCACCGGGGAGCTGTTTTTT. Encoded protein: CSVAGGPGTGELFF.

V is TRBV7-6 and J is TRBJ1-3, with D possibly being TRBD1 (6 bases). V was trimmed by 2 bases and J by 1 base, leaving 15 bases between them. Germline V gives CDR1 SGHVS, CDR2 FNYEAQ. The CDR3 extends over 17 amino acids. CDR3 region: CASSLLRGSESGNTIYF. As DNA, the CDR3 is TGTGCCAGCAGCTTACTAAGGGGGTCGGAATCTGGAAACACCATATATTTT.

This clonotype was seen more than once but under ten times. At one of its ends the junction is not consistent with the germline gene, which may arise from a read error. This chain links TRBV12-3 or TRBV12-4 with TRBJ2-6, with 8 bases aligning to TRBD2. CDR3 length: 18 residues. The CDR3 bases are TGTGTCAGCACCACGACAGGACTAGCTTGGTCCGGGGCCAACGTCCTGACTTTC. Amino acid sequence: CVSTTTGLAWSGANVLTF.

This clonotype was seen at least ten times. CDR3 residues: CASRETSDSTDTQYF. The DNA of the CDR3 is TGTGCCAGCAGGGAAACTAGCGACTCCACAGATACGCAGTATTTT. The J gene is TRBJ2-3, the V gene TRBV2; 7 nucleotides line up with TRBD2. Germline CDR1 is SNHLY and CDR2 is FYNNEI. The CDR3 has 15 residues. V gave up 6 bases and J gave up 2 bases; unmatched junction bases: 8.

Concerning this clonotype itself: The junction and the germline gene differ at one end; a read error may be behind it. The chain recombines TRBV28 with TRBJ2-3; D is unresolved. The CDR3 is 12 residues long. The germline V gene has CDR1 MDHEN and CDR2 SYDVKM. The CDR3 coding sequence is TGTGCCCGCAGTCACTATGCAGGTGCGCAGTATTTT. It specifies CARSHYAGAQYF.

The table lists this clonotype with many counts. The rearrangement links TRBV5-1 to TRBJ2-5; the D is unclear. This CDR3 is 12 amino acids long. Trimming took off 5 bases at V and 4 bases at J, with 9 bases between the two ends. Germline lookup yields CDR1 SGHRS and CDR2 YFSETQ. The CDR3 protein is CASRGLGETQYF. The CDR3 DNA reads TGCGCCAGCAGAGGTTTGGGAGAGACCCAGTACTTC.

There are many counts of this clonotype. This chain uses TRBV7-2 with TRBJ2-1; D ambiguous. The CDR3 spans 14 residues. V shed 0 bases and J shed 2 bases, with 5 bases lying between them. In germline, CDR1 is SGHTA, CDR2 FQGNSA. The CDR3 sequence is CASSLASPYNEQFF. The CDR3, as DNA: TGTGCCAGCAGCTTAGCGTCTCCCTACAATGAGCAGTTCTTC.

The V gene is TRBV6-2 or TRBV6-3, the J gene TRBJ2-7; TRBD2 matches 7 bases. The CDR3 is 16 residues long. Germline V gene data show CDR1 as MNHEY and CDR2 as SVGEGT. V was clipped by 0 bases and J by 3 bases; unmatched bases: 8. The CDR3 is CASSYSTSVVIYEQYF. Written as DNA, the CDR3 is TGTGCCAGCAGTTACTCTACTAGCGTCGTCATCTACGAGCAGTACTTC.

J is TRBJ2-2 and V is TRBV14; D perhaps matches TRBD2 (5 bases). Per germline, CDR1 SGHDN and CDR2 FVKESK. V lost 3 bases to trimming and J lost 5 bases, with 13 bases between them. The CDR3 totals 15 residues. The CDR3 spells CASSQSGLGTGELFF. CDR3 nucleotides: TGTGCCAGCAGCCAGTCCGGACTTGGGACCGGGGAGCTGTTTTTT.

This clonotype was detected many times. The chain has TRBV28 and TRBJ1-1; D is possibly TRBD1 (5 bases). The CDR3 covers 13 residues. The V gene's germline CDR1 is MDHEN and CDR2 SYDVKM. V lost 8 bases to trimming and J lost 0 bases, with 10 bases between them. The CDR3 here is CASLDSLNTEAFF. The CDR3 DNA sequence: TGTGCCAGCTTAGACAGCTTGAACACTGAAGCTTTCTTT.

In this sample, this clonotype turned up a few times. The chain uses TRBV7-9 and TRBJ2-7, with D perhaps TRBD2 (5 bases). Deletions cut 7 bases from V and 6 bases from J, with 22 bases between. Germline-derived CDR1 and CDR2 are SEHNR and FQNEAQ (reference sequence). The CDR3 loop spans 15 amino acids. CDR3 sequence reads: CASTLRKEVAGEQYF. The CDR3 coding sequence is TGTGCCAGCACCCTCCGAAAGGAGGTAGCAGGCGAGCAGTACTTC.

The V call is TRBV29-1, the J call TRBJ1-2, with TRBD1 matching 7 bases. V was clipped by 8 bases and J by 2 bases; unmatched bases: 8. CDR3 size: 13 residues. The germline CDR1 and CDR2 sequences are SQVTM and ANQGSEA. The CDR3, as DNA: TGCAGCATTAGGGACAGCGTCAACTATGGCTACACCTTC. This encodes CSIRDSVNYGYTF.

The chain has TRBV27 and TRBJ1-1; 7 nucleotides align to TRBD1. This CDR3 is built from 11 residues. J gave up 8 bases and V 7 bases, and 4 bases lay outside the gene matches. Germline values: CDR1 MNHEY, CDR2 SMNVEV (reference sequence). The CDR3 nucleotides are TGTGCCAGCATCACGACAGGGGAAGCTTTCTTT. Encoded protein: CASITTGEAFF.

The chain combines TRBV3-1 with TRBJ2-7; D unresolved. Trimming shortened V by 4 bases and J by 4 bases, and 11 bases separated the two germline ends. The germline CDR1 and CDR2 sequences are LGHDT and YNNKEL (reference sequence). This CDR3 comprises 13 residues. CDR3 residues: CASSPFMRYEQYF. The CDR3 DNA follows: TGTGCCAGCAGCCCTTTCATGCGATACGAGCAGTACTTC.

The chain uses TRBV20-1 and TRBJ2-3, with 7 bases that match TRBD1. The V gene end was trimmed by 0 bases and the J gene end by 6 bases; junction bases not matched to a gene: 6. From germline, CDR1 is DFQATT and CDR2 SNEGSKA (reference sequence). The CDR3 contains 14 residues. The CDR3 DNA sequence: TGCAGTGCTAGAGATGGAGAGACAGGGGATACGCAGTATTTT. It yields the protein CSARDGETGDTQYF.

The chain links TRBV28 to TRBJ1-3; no firm D call. Between the trimmed V and J ends, which lost 2 bases and 1 base, there was a span of 6 bases. Looked up from germline, CDR1 is MDHEN and CDR2 is SYDVKM. The CDR3 has 14 residues. The CDR3 DNA reads TGTGCCAGCAGTTTACTCCGGTCTGGAAACACCATATATTTT. This codes for CASSLLRSGNTIYF. Complete variable domain (other parts from reference TRBV28 and TRBJ1-3): DVKVTQSSRYLVKRTGEKVFLECVQDMDHENMFWYRQDPGLGLRLIYFSYDVKMKEKGDIPEGYSVSREKKERFSLILESASTNQTSMYLCASSLLRSGNTIYFGEGSWLTVV.

This clonotype occurred once. Being one base from a much bigger clone, this may be a read error. The gene calls are TRBV7-9 and TRBJ2-7, with no clear D. V was pared by 7 bases and J by 6 bases, with 10 bases between. The CDR3 loop spans 11 amino acids. CDR1 and CDR2 (germline): SEHNR, FQNEAQ (reference sequence). CDR3 amino acids: CASKNGCEQYF. CDR3 nucleotide sequence: TGTGCCAGCAAAAACGGGTGCGAGCAGTACTTC. Full variable domain (rest looked up from reference TRBV7-9 and TRBJ2-7): DTGVSQNPRHKITKRGQNVTFRCDPISEHNRLYWYRQTLGQGPEFLTYFQNEAQLEKSRLLSDRFSAERPKGSFSTLEIQRTEQGDSAMYLCASKNGCEQYFGPGTRLTVT.

Turning to this clonotype: It may be a read error: a sequence one base away is much more abundant. The CDR3 ends on some other residue instead of the conserved phenylalanine or tryptophan, so this is likely a read error. The chain couples TRBV7-2 to TRBJ1-1, with a tentative D call TRBD1 (5 bases). This CDR3 has 14 residues. CDR1 is SGHTA, CDR2 FQGNSA, per germline. V was clipped by 5 bases and J by 4 bases, with 14 bases between them. The CDR3 reads CASSRTMGGTEAFS. CDR3 DNA: TGTGCCAGCAGCCGAACCATGGGGGGCACTGAAGCTTTCTCT.

This clonotype was seen many times. The chain recombines TRBV4-1 with TRBJ2-7, with D unclear. Germline lookup yields CDR1 MGHRA and CDR2 YSYEKL. With 1 base removed from V and 6 bases from J, the gap between germline ends came to 19 bases. The length of the CDR3 is 16 residues. CDR3 protein: CASSQVPTSSPSEQYF. The CDR3 nucleotides read TGCGCCAGCAGCCAAGTCCCGACATCTTCCCCCAGCGAGCAGTACTTC.

V usage is TRBV4-3 and J usage is TRBJ2-1; TRBD2 agrees at 9 bases. This CDR3 is 17 amino acids long. V dropped 1 base and J dropped 7; count of bases not matched to a gene: 11. In germline, CDR1 is LGHNA, CDR2 YSLEER. The CDR3 is CASSQVTRLAGSNEQFF. The CDR3 DNA follows: TGCGCCAGCAGCCAAGTAACGCGGCTAGCGGGATCGAATGAGCAGTTCTTC.

This clonotype was recorded many times. The chain uses TRBV4-3 and TRBJ2-7; tentatively, D is TRBD1 (6 bases). Per the germline V gene, CDR1 is LGHNA and CDR2 is YSLEER. The CDR3 runs to 17 residues. V lost 0 bases, J lost 1 base, and 16 bases lay in between. The CDR3 region is CASSQDTRDTESYEQYF. The DNA for the CDR3 is TGCGCCAGCAGCCAAGATACCCGGGACACGGAATCCTACGAGCAGTACTTC.